The following is a T cell receptor (beta chain) sequence with its context. These data originate in a study of control samples from healthy donors and cancer patients. Germline V gene sequence: CDR1 SNHLY, CDR2 FYNNEI. The V segment lost 7 bases and the J segment 6 bases; nucleotides outside the gene matches: 4. CDR3 length: 13 amino acids. Measured with immunoSEQ multiplex PCR; TCRdb has only the in-frame clones, and not every one. The table has some 130,000 clones, 80% to 95% seen once. The genes are TRBV2 and TRBJ1-2; 11 bases match TRBD1. The clonotype was recovered from a man aged 18 to 29 in good health. The sequencing sample was made of blood. This CDR3 is CASIGQGADGYTF. The CDR3 DNA sequence: TGTGCCAGCATAGGACAGGGGGCCGATGGCTACACCTTC. The full variable domain, with the rest looked up from reference TRBV2 and TRBJ1-2, is EPEVTQTPSHQVTQMGQEVILRCVPISNHLYFYWYRQILGQKVEFLVSFYNNEISEKSEIFDDQFSVERPDGSNFTLKIRSTKLEDSAMYFCASIGQGADGYTFGSGTRLTVV.